This TCR beta chain was recorded in a study of CD8 T cells in Susac syndrome. V lost 1 base and J lost 2, with 8 bases in between. CDR3 length: 14 amino acids. Germline CDR1 reads SEHNR; CDR2 reads FQNEAQ (reference sequence). Reverse transcription of roughly 0.45 to 1 ug RNA was performed with random hexamers. It was immunoSEQ multiplex PCR that amplified TCR beta CDR3 across 54 Vbeta and 13 Jbeta. TCRdb re-called the immunoSEQ multiplex PCR reads through MiXCR, storing one row per CDR3 protein. The top ten clones hold roughly 0.14% of a sample with 150,000 to 200,000 distinct CDR3 sequences, around 94% of them seen once. Blood CD8+ and CD4+ T cells underwent high-throughput TCR beta sequencing.

The rearrangement joins TRBV7-9 to TRBJ1-2; D gene ambiguous. The origin of this receptor is a human donor in good health. Input material: CD4+ T cells from PBMCs. The DNA of the CDR3 is TGTGCCAGCAGCTTAGTGCCAGAAAACTATGGCTACACCTTC. As protein: CASSLVPENYGYTF. The complete variable domain, with remaining parts taken from reference TRBV7-9 and TRBJ1-2, reads DTGVSQNPRHKITKRGQNVTFRCDPISEHNRLYWYRQTLGQGPEFLTYFQNEAQLEKSRLLSDRFSAERPKGSFSTLEIQRTEQGDSAMYLCASSLVPENYGYTFGSGTRLTVV.